Below are 20 T cell receptor beta chains sequenced from a single sample in a study of shared clonotypes between healthy human individuals. Here immunoSEQ multiplex PCR was the method, and the copy in TCRdb shows in-frame clones only, minus some. Here the sample spans about a million clones, around 75% being singletons. Sequences were obtained from memory CD4+ T cells sorted from blood. Regarding subset: CD45RA-negative fraction. These receptors all stem from a man between 18 and 29 years old in good health.

Regarding this clone: This may arise from a read error, as a much more abundant clone is one base away. V usage is TRBV2 and J usage is TRBJ1-2, with TRBD1 matching over 7 bases. CDR1 and CDR2 from the germline V gene are SNHLY and FYNNEI. J was trimmed by 2 bases and V by 5 bases; bases with no gene match: 2. The CDR3 is made up of 13 amino acids. DNA of the CDR3: TGTGCCAGCAGTACGACAGGGAACTATGGCTACACCTTC. As protein: CASSTTGNYGYTF.

This chain uses TRBV9 with TRBJ1-4, with 9 bases that match TRBD1. There are 16 residues in the CDR3. Per germline, CDR1 SGDLS and CDR2 YYNGEE. Losses at the gene ends were 0 bases for V and 0 bases for J; bases not matched to a gene: 0. The CDR3 region has the DNA TGTGCCAGCAGCGTAGGACAGGGGGCAACTAATGAAAAACTGTTTTTT. Translation: CASSVGQGATNEKLFF.

V usage is TRBV28 and J usage is TRBJ1-5, with a weak D call TRBD1 (5 bases). Germline V gives CDR1 MDHEN, CDR2 SYDVKM. Trimming pared 2 bases from V and 4 bases from J, leaving 12 bases between. The CDR3 is 15 residues long. As DNA, the CDR3 is TGTGCCAGCAGTTTAGATCAGGGAAATAATCAGCCCCAGCATTTT. Translated: CASSLDQGNNQPQHF. Looking up the rest from reference TRBV28 and TRBJ1-5 gives the full variable domain: DVKVTQSSRYLVKRTGEKVFLECVQDMDHENMFWYRQDPGLGLRLIYFSYDVKMKEKGDIPEGYSVSREKKERFSLILESASTNQTSMYLCASSLDQGNNQPQHFGDGTRLSIL.

This rearrangement joins TRBV6-5 to TRBJ2-5; 9 nucleotides match TRBD2. This CDR3 has 15 amino acids. Trimming took 6 bases from V and 7 from J; bases not matched to a gene: 12. Germline V gene lookup returns CDR1 MNHEY and CDR2 SVGAGI. The CDR3 is CASSPNWAGGGTQYF. As DNA, the CDR3 is TGTGCCAGCAGCCCCAATTGGGCGGGAGGGGGGACCCAGTACTTC.

This clone was observed a handful of times. This sequence joins TRBV30 and TRBJ1-5, with a possible D match to TRBD1 (6 bases). Deletions cut 2 bases from V and 4 bases from J, with 12 bases between. The CDR3 is 14 residues long. The germline V gene has CDR1 GTSNPN and CDR2 SVGIG (reference sequence). CDR3 sequence reads: CAWSQGQNNQPQHF. The CDR3 coding sequence is TGTGCCTGGAGTCAAGGACAGAATAATCAGCCCCAGCATTTT.

The V gene is TRBV6-6, the J gene TRBJ1-1, with D hard to call. V was clipped by 7 bases and J by 0 bases, with 12 bases between them. Germline V CDR1 and CDR2: MNHNY, SVGAGI (reference sequence). CDR3 length equals 14 residues. CDR3 DNA: TGTGCCAGCAAGGATAGCGGGCTGAACACTGAAGCTTTCTTT. The encoded protein is CASKDSGLNTEAFF.

This CDR3 reads CASSRDISYEQYF. In DNA, the CDR3 is TGTGCCAGCAGCAGGGACATTTCTTACGAGCAGTACTTC. The gene calls are TRBV5-6 and TRBJ2-7; weak D call: TRBD1 (6 bases). The V and J ends lost 4 bases and 4 bases respectively, with 12 bases between them. This CDR3 comprises 13 residues. The V gene's germline CDR1 is SGHDT and CDR2 YYEEEE.

This rearrangement joins TRBV30 to TRBJ1-6; no clear D gene. The CDR3 extends over 13 amino acids. Trimming pared 0 bases from V and 10 bases from J, leaving 10 bases between. Germline V gives CDR1 GTSNPN, CDR2 SVGIG (reference sequence). The DNA for the CDR3 is TGTGCCTGGAGTGTAGACCGGTCATCACCCCTCCACTTT. Residues: CAWSVDRSSPLHF.

The chain combines TRBV2 with TRBJ1-4, with 9 nucleotides matching TRBD1. Germline assignment: CDR1 SNHLY and CDR2 FYNNEI. The J segment lost 5 bases and the V segment lost 5 bases, leaving 6 bases of the junction unmatched. The CDR3 loop spans 15 amino acids. This CDR3 is CASSNTGGPNEKLFF. CDR3 DNA: TGTGCCAGCAGTAACACAGGGGGCCCAAATGAAAAACTGTTTTTT.

The chain links TRBV15 to TRBJ2-3, with 8 nucleotides matching TRBD2. Germline assignment: CDR1 LNHNV and CDR2 YYDKDF (reference sequence). V was clipped by 1 base and J by 6 bases; unmatched bases: 12. The CDR3 sequence is 17 residues long. The CDR3 protein is CATSRGGTGGPRDTQYF. DNA of the CDR3: TGTGCCACCAGCAGAGGAGGAACGGGAGGGCCAAGGGATACGCAGTATTTT.

This chain uses TRBV30 with TRBJ2-5, with 7 bases lining up with TRBD1. Germline CDR1 reads GTSNPN; CDR2 reads SVGIG (reference sequence). V dropped 0 bases and J dropped 5; count of bases not matched to a gene: 6. The CDR3 sequence is 14 residues long. CDR3 in amino acids: CAWSVYRGLETQYF. As DNA, the CDR3 is TGTGCCTGGAGTGTATACAGGGGCCTCGAGACCCAGTACTTC.

This rearrangement joins TRBV10-3 to TRBJ1-4; tentative D call: TRBD1 (5 bases). Per germline, CDR1 ENHRY and CDR2 SYGVKD. V was cut by 0 bases and J by 5 bases, with 10 bases left in between. The CDR3 consists of 15 residues. The CDR3 sequence is CAISESRQRNEKLFF. For the CDR3, the DNA is TGTGCCATCAGTGAGTCGAGACAGAGAAATGAAAAACTGTTTTTT.

V and J are TRBV7-2 and TRBJ1-5; weak D call: TRBD1 (6 bases). CDR1 SGHTA and CDR2 FQGNSA come from the germline V gene. This CDR3 is built from 19 residues. The V end was cut by 5 bases, the J end by 2 bases, with 25 bases between. The CDR3 sequence: CASSPLSRGASSGNQPQHF. In nucleotides, the CDR3 is TGTGCCAGCAGCCCCCTGTCCAGGGGCGCATCCTCGGGCAATCAGCCCCAGCATTTT.

The V and J genes are TRBV5-1 and TRBJ2-5; D remains ambiguous. Germline V CDR1 and CDR2: SGHRS, YFSETQ. The CDR3 contains 14 residues. Trimming cost V 3 bases and J 2 bases, with 11 bases left between them. The chain's CDR3 is CASSWAPVQETQYF. The DNA for the CDR3 is TGCGCCAGCAGCTGGGCCCCGGTTCAAGAGACCCAGTACTTC. Filled out from reference TRBV5-1 and TRBJ2-5, the complete variable domain reads KAGVTQTPRYLIKTRGQQVTLSCSPISGHRSVSWYQQTPGQGLQFLFEYFSETQRNKGNFPGRFSGRQFSNSRSEMNVSTLELGDSALYLCASSWAPVQETQYFGPGTRLLVL.

As regards this clone: Other nucleotide sequences from this sample produce the same CDR3. The chain links TRBV5-1 to TRBJ2-7; 9 bases fit TRBD1. In germline, CDR1 is SGHRS, CDR2 YFSETQ. The V segment lost 4 bases and the J segment 7 bases; nucleotides outside the gene matches: 6. The CDR3 length is 13 residues. The CDR3 DNA sequence: TGCGCCAGCAGCCTACAGGGGGCAAGAGAGCAGTACTTC. It translates to CASSLQGAREQYF. The entire variable domain, with the rest obtained from reference TRBV5-1 and TRBJ2-7, is as follows: KAGVTQTPRYLIKTRGQQVTLSCSPISGHRSVSWYQQTPGQGLQFLFEYFSETQRNKGNFPGRFSGRQFSNSRSEMNVSTLELGDSALYLCASSLQGAREQYFGPGTRLTVT.

This clone turned up a few times. The V gene is TRBV7-2, the J gene TRBJ1-5; D call uncertain. There are 13 residues in the CDR3. The V and J ends lost 2 bases and 6 bases respectively, with 8 bases between them. The germline gives CDR1 SGHTA, CDR2 FQGNSA. CDR3 bases: TGTGCCAGCAGCTTATTTACGGGTCAGCCCCAGCATTTT. Translating gives CASSLFTGQPQHF.

The chain combines TRBV5-8 with TRBJ1-4, with TRBD1 matching over 7 bases. V shed 4 bases and J 8 bases; nucleotides not matched to a gene: 14. The CDR3 extends over 16 amino acids. Germline loops: CDR1 SGHTS, CDR2 YDEGEE. This chain's CDR3 is CASSGGGQSVKEKLFF. Written as DNA, the CDR3 is TGTGCCAGCAGCGGAGGGGGACAGTCGGTAAAGGAAAAACTGTTTTTT.

This clone was counted between two and nine times. This sample also contains other DNA sequences that code for the same CDR3. V and J are TRBV18 and TRBJ1-5; possibly TRBD1 for D (5 bases). The CDR3 extends over 13 amino acids. The germline V gene encodes CDR1 KGHSH and CDR2 LQKENI. The ends were cut back, 6 bases at V and 6 bases at J, with 12 bases in the middle. The CDR3, as DNA: TGTGCCAGCTCTCCAGGGCAGGGTCAGCCCCAGCATTTT. As protein: CASSPGQGQPQHF. The full variable domain, rest sourced from reference TRBV18 and TRBJ1-5, is NAGVMQNPRHLVRRRGQEARLRCSPMKGHSHVYWYRQLPEEGLKFMVYLQKENIIDESGMPKERFSAEFPKEGPSILRIQQVVRGDSAAYFCASSPGQGQPQHFGDGTRLSIL.

The chain is built from TRBV5-4 and TRBJ2-1; TRBD2 matches at 7 bases. This CDR3 comprises 14 residues. Germline loops: CDR1 SGHNT, CDR2 YYREEE (reference sequence). The trim removed 4 bases at V and 7 bases at J, leaving 8 bases unmatched. In nucleotides, the CDR3 is TGTGCCAGCAGCGCCGCGACTAGCAGAAATGAGCAGTTCTTC. Translating gives CASSAATSRNEQFF.

V usage is TRBV5-1 and J usage is TRBJ2-1; the D is unclear. CDR1 is SGHRS, CDR2 YFSETQ, per germline. The CDR3 totals 13 residues. Between the trimmed V and J ends, which lost 2 bases and 12 bases, there was a span of 15 bases. This chain's CDR3 is CASSFGQLGWQFF. The CDR3 DNA reads TGCGCCAGCAGCTTTGGCCAACTGGGATGGCAGTTCTTC.